This T cell receptor beta chain was retrieved from a study of T cells in localized non-small cell lung cancer. Study results and caveats: Uninvolved adjacent lung showed the highest T cell clonality, exceeding tumor. Only one tumor region was sequenced, so heterogeneity remains possible. A median of around 52 clones ranked among the top 100 in tumor appeared in adjacent lung.

This clone was detected only a few times. Its specificity is unknown. Produced via immunoSEQ multiplex PCR; TCRdb's table is partial and in-frame only. Seen here are 1,000 to 1,500 clones, roughly 32% observed once, and the top ten hold roughly 10%. Sequencing was performed on normal lung tissue next to the tumor, taken before any cancer treatment. The sequence derives from a male donor at least 60 years old with stage I squamous cell lung carcinoma.

The DNA for the CDR3 is TGTGCCAGCAGGGGGATCTCCTACGAGCAGTACTTC. This gives the protein CASRGISYEQYF. This chain joins TRBV6-8 and TRBJ2-7; the D is unclear. This CDR3 region has 12 residues. Trimming removed 6 bases at V and 0 bases at J, with 6 bases between. CDR1 and CDR2 from the germline V gene are MNHGY and SAAAGT.